A single sample gave rise to the 18 T cell receptor beta chains below, sequenced in a study of blood T cell repertoires in COVID-19 (dated by TCRdb to the early 2020s). The library was obtained by the immunoSEQ multiplex PCR assay. TCRdb provides this immuneACCESS table in a form limited to in-frame rearrangements. Some clones are lacking; in checked studies, under half of them reflect an unresolved V gene, and why the rest are absent is not known. The sample contains some 270,000 clones, 80% to 90% of them found a single time. The top ten clones comprise 8% to 13% of the sample. Specimen: peripheral blood. The receptors were gathered from a woman in her 70s with acute or convalescent COVID-19.

The chain couples TRBV2 to TRBJ1-2; D unresolved. This CDR3 comprises 13 residues. The ends were cut back, 4 bases at V and 1 base at J, with 7 bases in the middle. The germline V gene has CDR1 SNHLY and CDR2 FYNNEI. The CDR3 coding sequence is TGTGCCAGCAGTGTCCCGGGTAACTATGGCTACACCTTC. It codes for CASSVPGNYGYTF.

This chain uses TRBV27 with TRBJ2-7; tentatively, D is TRBD2 (7 bases). CDR1 MNHEY and CDR2 SMNVEV come from the germline V gene (reference sequence). V lost 5 bases to trimming and J lost 4 bases, with 12 bases between them. CDR3 length equals 13 residues. In DNA form, the CDR3 reads TGTGCCAGCAGTGCGGCGGGGGCATACGAGCAGTACTTC. Its protein product is CASSAAGAYEQYF.

The rearrangement uses TRBV7-9 and TRBJ2-7; TRBD1 is a possible D gene (5 bases). The CDR3 totals 13 residues. Trimming left V 8 bases short and J 5 bases short, with 16 bases between. Looked up from germline, CDR1 is SEHNR and CDR2 is FQNEAQ (reference sequence). In DNA, the CDR3 is TGTGCCAGCGGTGCAAGACAGTTCAACGAGCAGTACTTC. Its protein is CASGARQFNEQYF.

This chain uses TRBV5-4 with TRBJ1-5; D call uncertain. The ends were cut back, 2 bases at V and 4 bases at J, with 7 bases in the middle. The CDR3 consists of 13 residues. Germline-derived CDR1 and CDR2 are SGHNT and YYREEE (reference sequence). The CDR3 reads CASSFGVNQPQHF. The CDR3 DNA sequence: TGTGCCAGCAGCTTTGGAGTTAATCAGCCCCAGCATTTT.

The CDR3 coding sequence is TGTGCCAGCAGCCCCCGGACAGGGGGCCCCGGGGAGCTGTTTTTT. Protein product: CASSPRTGGPGELFF. This chain connects TRBV5-6 to TRBJ2-2; 11 bases agree with TRBD1. The germline V gene has CDR1 SGHDT and CDR2 YYEEEE. The CDR3 covers 15 residues. J lost 6 bases, V lost 4 bases, and 5 bases had no gene match.

The chain links TRBV12-3 or TRBV12-4 to TRBJ2-1, with 11 bases lining up with TRBD2. Trimming at V came to 6 bases and at J to 6 bases, leaving 1 base not matched to a gene. The CDR3 is 13 amino acids. This chain's CDR3 is CASRTSGANEQFF. Written as DNA, the CDR3 is TGTGCCAGCAGGACTAGCGGGGCCAATGAGCAGTTCTTC.

The rearrangement joins TRBV3-1 (or the pseudogene TRBV3-2) to TRBJ2-4; TRBD2 matches 8 bases. CDR1 and CDR2 from the germline V gene are LGHDT and YNNKEL (reference sequence). The CDR3 runs to 15 residues. Trimming cost V 4 bases and J 1 base; bases outside gene matches: 3. CDR3 DNA: TGTGCCAGCAGCCCGGGGGGGCCGGCCAAAAACATTCAGTACTTC. Translated: CASSPGGPAKNIQYF.

This chain connects TRBV5-1 to TRBJ1-2; 7 bases map to TRBD1. CDR1 is SGHRS and CDR2 is YFSETQ in the germline V gene. The CDR3 loop spans 14 amino acids. The ends lost 0 bases at V and 5 bases at J; junction bases unmatched: 4. This CDR3 reads CASSLGQGIYGYTF. Written as DNA, the CDR3 is TGCGCCAGCAGCTTGGGACAGGGAATTTATGGCTACACCTTC.

The chain uses TRBV3-1 (or the pseudogene TRBV3-2) and TRBJ2-1; 10 positions match TRBD2. CDR1 LGHDT and CDR2 YNNKEL come from the germline V gene (reference sequence). Losses at the gene ends were 4 bases for V and 4 bases for J; bases not matched to a gene: 10. The CDR3 consists of 17 residues. This CDR3 reads CASSPLGNSGGYNEQFF. CDR3 coding DNA: TGTGCCAGCAGCCCCCTAGGGAATAGCGGGGGGTACAATGAGCAGTTCTTC.

This clone was counted a few times. The chain is built from TRBV29-1 and TRBJ1-2; 9 nucleotides line up with TRBD1. There are 12 residues in the CDR3. Germline CDR1 SQVTM, CDR2 ANQGSEA. J was trimmed by 5 bases and V by 7 bases; bases with no gene match: 5. The CDR3 nucleotides read TGCAGCGAAAGGACAGGGGAGTATGGCTACACCTTC. As protein: CSERTGEYGYTF.

The chain combines TRBV2 with TRBJ2-7; 9 nucleotides align to TRBD1. The length of the CDR3 is 13 residues. Germline V gene lookup returns CDR1 SNHLY and CDR2 FYNNEI. V shed 6 bases and J 4 bases; nucleotides not matched to a gene: 4. The CDR3 spells CASRRDREYEQYF. As DNA, the CDR3 is TGTGCCAGCAGGCGGGACAGGGAATACGAGCAGTACTTC. The variable domain in full, completed from reference TRBV2 and TRBJ2-7, reads EPEVTQTPSHQVTQMGQEVILRCVPISNHLYFYWYRQILGQKVEFLVSFYNNEISEKSEIFDDQFSVERPDGSNFTLKIRSTKLEDSAMYFCASRRDREYEQYFGPGTRLTVT.

J is TRBJ2-6 and V is TRBV2; the D gene is possibly TRBD1 (6 bases). Germline V gene lookup returns CDR1 SNHLY and CDR2 FYNNEI. The CDR3 covers 16 residues. Trimming removed 5 bases from V and 0 bases from J, with 11 bases in between. The DNA of the CDR3 is TGTGCCAGCAGTTTGGGGGCAGCCTCTGGGGCCAACGTCCTGACTTTC. Translating it yields CASSLGAASGANVLTF.

This clone was counted once. The chain uses TRBV12-3 or TRBV12-4 and TRBJ2-7; possibly TRBD1 for D (6 bases). The V end was cut by 8 bases, the J end by 1 base, with 12 bases between. The CDR3 loop spans 13 amino acids. The CDR3 region is CASGPTGSYEQYF. The CDR3 coding sequence is TGTGCCAGCGGCCCGACAGGTTCCTACGAGCAGTACTTC.

V gene TRBV13 combines with J gene TRBJ1-5, with TRBD1 matching over 10 bases. Trimming at V came to 6 bases and at J to 6 bases, leaving 11 bases not matched to a gene. Germline lookup yields CDR1 PRHDT and CDR2 FYEKMQ (reference sequence). The CDR3 length is 16 residues. CDR3 region: CASRRGRQGAIQPQHF. The CDR3 DNA sequence: TGTGCCAGCAGACGGGGGAGACAGGGGGCCATTCAGCCCCAGCATTTT.

This clone was seen only once. The chain employs TRBV6-5 and TRBJ2-5, with D tentatively TRBD2 (5 bases). Germline lookup yields CDR1 MNHEY and CDR2 SVGAGI. The V end lost 6 bases, the J end lost 5 bases, and 19 bases lay between the germline ends. The CDR3 is made up of 15 amino acids. In DNA form, the CDR3 reads TGTGCCAGCAGCGCGTTCGACCCGGGGAAGGAGACCCAGTACTTC. It translates to CASSAFDPGKETQYF.

The V gene is TRBV5-1, the J gene TRBJ2-5; possibly TRBD2 for D (5 bases). The CDR3 covers 15 residues. V lost 6 bases, J lost 1 base, and 16 bases lay in between. Per germline, CDR1 SGHRS and CDR2 YFSETQ. CDR3: CASTISPGLQETQYF. CDR3 DNA: TGCGCCAGCACCATCTCACCAGGACTCCAAGAGACCCAGTACTTC.

The gene calls are TRBV30 and TRBJ1-6; D is undetermined. Germline V lookup: CDR1 GTSNPN, CDR2 SVGIG (reference sequence). V lost 2 bases, J lost 7 bases, and 9 bases lay in between. The CDR3 sequence is 13 residues long. The CDR3 DNA sequence: TGTGCCTGGAGTCAAGGGAGAAATTCACCCCTCCACTTT. Protein: CAWSQGRNSPLHF.

V is TRBV6-2 or TRBV6-3 and J is TRBJ2-2; D gene unclear. CDR3 length: 15 amino acids. Trimming stripped 4 bases from V and 0 bases from J, with 9 bases between. Germline values: CDR1 MNHEY, CDR2 SVGEGT. DNA for the CDR3: TGTGCCAGCAGTTTATTATTCGCGAACACCGGGGAGCTGTTTTTT. Residues: CASSLLFANTGELFF.